This T cell receptor (beta chain) was identified in a study of CD8 T cells in Susac syndrome. CD8+ and CD4+ T cells circulating in blood were sequenced for TCR beta. Those who served as multiple sclerosis controls were treatment-naive patients with stable or active relapsing-remitting disease. The TEMRA cells underwent FACS enrichment, while the CD8+ and CD4+ T cells underwent negative isolation. Germline V gene data show CDR1 as MDHEN and CDR2 as SYDVKM. This CDR3 region has 14 residues. V gave up 5 bases and J gave up 3 bases, with 14 bases separating them. It was with random hexamers that 0.5 to 1 ug RNA was reverse transcribed. TCR beta CDR3 was amplified by immunoSEQ covering 54 Vbeta and 13 Jbeta. TCRdb redid the calling of the immunoSEQ multiplex PCR reads with MiXCR, one entry per CDR3 protein. The repertoire holds around 200,000 distinct CDR3 sequences, with almost 96% as singletons.

The chain has TRBV28 and TRBJ2-7; D uncertain. The sequenced sample was CD4+ T cells from PBMCs. The TCR originated in a human donor with multiple sclerosis. CDR3 in amino acids: CASSGVADDYEQYF. In DNA, the CDR3 is TGTGCCAGCAGTGGTGTGGCGGATGACTACGAGCAGTACTTC.